This T cell receptor beta chain appears in the sequencing data of a study of cytomegalovirus exposure and HLA in healthy donors. Sequencing was performed with immunoSEQ multiplex PCR; in TCRdb, only in-frame clones are kept and a portion is missing. The sample yields over 250,000 clones, approximately 83% seen once. Notes on the study in general: Usually a TCR sequence was rare, but some public TCRs were found in many donors. It was found in a later analysis that first-cohort TCR clusters tended to co-occur in the 120 validation repertoires.

V was pared by 4 bases and J by 0 bases, with 13 bases of the junction left unmatched. The germline V gene has CDR1 MNHEY and CDR2 SMNVEV (reference sequence). This CDR3 is built from 20 residues. A note on this clone: Its antigen is still unknown.

Input material: PBMCs. The TCR was taken from a woman between 18 and 29 years old in good health and CMV-seronegative. This chain connects TRBV27 to TRBJ2-6; 9 bases align to TRBD1. The CDR3 loop is CASSSKSPGQGNSGANVLTF. For the CDR3, the DNA is TGTGCCAGCAGTTCTAAAAGCCCGGGACAGGGAAACTCTGGGGCCAACGTCCTGACTTTC. Looking up the rest from reference TRBV27 and TRBJ2-6 gives the full variable domain: EAQVTQNPRYLITVTGKKLTVTCSQNMNHEYMSWYRQDPGLGLRQIYYSMNVEVTDKGDVPEGYKVSRKEKRNFPLILESPSPNQTSLYFCASSSKSPGQGNSGANVLTFGAGSRLTVL.